Listed below are T cell receptor beta chains from one sample, sequenced in a study of T cell responses to AZD1222 COVID-19 vaccine. This table comes from immunoSEQ multiplex PCR, and its TCRdb copy is limited to in-frame clones, with some not included. Among 120,000 or so clones listed, 85% to 90% were seen once. The sequencing here drew on peripheral blood, taken on day 0 of AZD1222 vaccination. Receptor source: an adult in good health. Each CDR3 is given with its conserved first and last residue. The D gene is left open where the match is weak. Clone size is given for some rows only: seen once, a few or many times, or a class if the clone is expanded.

d_gene,abundance,j_gene,v_gene,CDR3nt,CDR3aa
.,once,TRBJ2-4,TRBV6-1,TGTGCCAGCAGTGAATATCCAGCGACTGGCCCCAGTATTCAGTACTTC,CASSEYPATGPSIQYF
.,few,TRBJ1-3,TRBV3-1/TRBV3-2,TGTGCCAGCACCCCGGACACTTTGCCAGGAAACACCATATATTTT,CASTPDTLPGNTIYF
.,.,TRBJ2-7,TRBV7-8,TGTGCCAGCAGCCCAACGTGGGGGACGGGTGACGAGCAGTACTTC,CASSPTWGTGDEQYF
.,.,TRBJ2-7,TRBV28,TGTGCCAGCAGTCTCCTTGGAGGAGAGCAGTACTTC,CASSLLGGEQYF
.,.,TRBJ1-2,TRBV27,TGTGCCAGCAGCCCCCTTAACCCAGGGATTAACTATGGCTACACCTTC,CASSPLNPGINYGYTF
.,.,TRBJ1-3,TRBV7-9,TGTGCCAGCAGGGTGAGCTCTGGAAACACCATATATTTT,CASRVSSGNTIYF
.,.,TRBJ2-7,TRBV5-1,TGCGCCAGCAGCTTGGAGGGCAGGGACCTTAAAGAGCAGTACTTC,CASSLEGRDLKEQYF
.,.,TRBJ1-1,TRBV19,TGTGCCAGTAGTATTGGGGGCCGCAGCACTGAAGCTTTCTTT,CASSIGGRSTEAFF
.,.,TRBJ1-1,TRBV12-3/TRBV12-4,TGTGCCAGCAGTTTCCACGGGACTGAAGCTTTCTTT,CASSFHGTEAFF
.,.,TRBJ2-1,TRBV9,TGTGCCAGCAGCGTTGCCAGGACCCACAATGAGCAGTTCTTC,CASSVARTHNEQFF
.,.,TRBJ1-3,TRBV4-3,TGCGCCAGCAGCCAAGACGCGGGGGCGCGAGGAAACACCATATATTTT,CASSQDAGARGNTIYF
.,.,TRBJ1-2,TRBV3-1/TRBV3-2,TGTGCCAGCAGCCCAGGGGTTCGGTATGGCTACACCTTC,CASSPGVRYGYTF
.,.,TRBJ2-5,TRBV19,TGTGCCAGTAGTATAGGACCGGGACTCGCGACCCAAGAGACCCAGTACTTC,CASSIGPGLATQETQYF
TRBD1,.,TRBJ1-1,TRBV19,TGTGCCAGTGGATTTACAGGGGGCCCCCGAAGGGCTTTCTTT,CASGFTGGPRRAFF
.,.,TRBJ2-1,TRBV9,TGTGCCAGCAGCGTAGTCGGGGAATCCTACAATGAGCAGTTCTTC,CASSVVGESYNEQFF
.,few,TRBJ2-5,TRBV5-1,TGCGCCAGCAGCTTTGACCAAGAGACCCAGTACTTC,CASSFDQETQYF
.,.,TRBJ1-5,TRBV5-4,TGTGCCAGCAGCCAGGGACCCGGTTACAATCAGCCCCAGCATTTT,CASSQGPGYNQPQHF
.,.,TRBJ1-4,TRBV6-5,TGTGCCAGCAGTACCCGTCTAACAACTAATGAAAAACTGTTTTTT,CASSTRLTTNEKLFF
.,.,TRBJ2-2,TRBV30,TGTGCCCGAACCGATTACACCGGGGAGCTGTTTTTT,CARTDYTGELFF
TRBD1,once,TRBJ2-3,TRBV3-1/TRBV3-2,TGTGCCAGCAGTCCTCCAACAGGGGGCAGTGGAGATACGCAGTATTTT,CASSPPTGGSGDTQYF
.,.,TRBJ2-3,TRBV9,TGTGCCAGCAGCGTAGACGGGTACACAGATACGCAGTATTTT,CASSVDGYTDTQYF
.,.,TRBJ2-1,TRBV5-6,TGTGCCAGCAGCTTCCGAGCGGCTGAGCAGTTCTTC,CASSFRAAEQFF
TRBD1,.,TRBJ1-2,TRBV5-1,TGCGCCAGCAGCCCGCTACAGGGGGCATCTGGCTACACCTTC,CASSPLQGASGYTF
.,.,TRBJ2-3,TRBV7-3,TGTGCCAGCAGACCGCCGGGAACTAGCACAGATACGCAGTATTTT,CASRPPGTSTDTQYF
TRBD1,once,TRBJ1-4,TRBV5-6,TGTGCCAGCAGCTTGTGGGGGACAGGCCGGGAAAAACTGTTTTTT,CASSLWGTGREKLFF
TRBD2,.,TRBJ2-3,TRBV7-3,TGTGCCAGCAGCCCCGGGGGGGCTAGCACAGATACGCAGTATTTT,CASSPGGASTDTQYF
.,.,TRBJ1-2,TRBV18,TGTGCCAGCTCACTTCAGCAATTGGGGAACTATGGCTACACCTTC,CASSLQQLGNYGYTF
.,once,TRBJ1-6,TRBV7-2,TGTGCCAGCAGCTTACGCGGTCTACCAACCGTTCTCCTCCACTTT,CASSLRGLPTVLLHF
TRBD1,.,TRBJ1-2,TRBV19,TGTGCCAGTACTGTGGGACAGGGGGTCTATGGCTACACCTTC,CASTVGQGVYGYTF
.,.,TRBJ1-2,TRBV7-2,TGTGCCAGCAGCTTAGTGGGGGGGAATGGTGAAGGCTACACCTTC,CASSLVGGNGEGYTF
.,.,TRBJ2-7,TRBV7-6,TGTGCCAGCAGCCCAACCGGGACTTCGAACTACGAGCAGTACTTC,CASSPTGTSNYEQYF
TRBD1,.,TRBJ1-2,TRBV18,TGTGCCAGCTCACCAGGGCAGGGGGCCCTCGGCGTTGATGGCTACACCTTC,CASSPGQGALGVDGYTF
.,.,TRBJ1-1,TRBV3-1/TRBV3-2,TGTGCCAGCAGCCAAGGATCCGGGGGATTACAAGCTTTCTTT,CASSQGSGGLQAFF
.,.,TRBJ2-5,TRBV27,TGTGCCAGCAGTCTCATCGGCCGAGAGACCCAGTACTTC,CASSLIGRETQYF
.,.,TRBJ1-5,TRBV5-4,TGTGCCAGCAGTTGGGACGGCAATCAGCCCCAGCATTTT,CASSWDGNQPQHF
.,.,TRBJ1-1,TRBV19,TGTGCCAGTAGTACCCTTTCAAGGACCAACACTGAAGCTTTCTTT,CASSTLSRTNTEAFF
.,.,TRBJ1-1,TRBV12-5,TGTGCTAGTGTCCCCGAGGCGTTCACTGAAGCTTTCTTT,CASVPEAFTEAFF
.,.,TRBJ2-7,TRBV27,TGTGCCAGCAGTTTATCGCTCTCGCCCTACGAGCAGTACTTC,CASSLSLSPYEQYF
.,.,TRBJ1-4,TRBV29-1,TGCAGCGCATCCAGGGCCTCTAATGAAAAACTGTTTTTT,CSASRASNEKLFF
TRBD1,.,TRBJ1-1,TRBV7-9,TGTGCCAGCAGTCCAGGGGGCGGGAGCACTGAAGCTTTCTTT,CASSPGGGSTEAFF
.,few,TRBJ2-5,TRBV11-2,TGTGCCAGCAGGGGCTTCGGGAAAGAGACCCAGTACTTC,CASRGFGKETQYF
.,.,TRBJ1-3,TRBV6-1,TGTGCCAGCAGTGAAGAGAGGTTTAGAAACACCATATATTTT,CASSEERFRNTIYF
TRBD1,once,TRBJ2-7,TRBV9,TGTGCCAGCAGCGTAGGGGACAGGGACTACGAGCAGTACTTC,CASSVGDRDYEQYF
TRBD1,.,TRBJ2-7,TRBV3-1/TRBV3-2,TGTGCCAGCAGCCGTGGACAGGGTGGGCGCGAGCAGTACTTC,CASSRGQGGREQYF
TRBD1,.,TRBJ2-3,TRBV5-5,TGTGCCAGCAGCTCATGGGACAGTGTCGCGGATACGCAGTATTTT,CASSSWDSVADTQYF
.,.,TRBJ2-7,TRBV30,TGTGCCTGGACAGGGTATCGCTCCTACGAGCAGTACTTC,CAWTGYRSYEQYF
.,.,TRBJ1-1,TRBV5-1,TGCGCCAGCAGCTTGAGGCTCCCTGGCACTGAAGCTTTCTTT,CASSLRLPGTEAFF
.,.,TRBJ2-2,TRBV7-8,TGTGCCAGCAGCTTACCTCCAGAATCGAACACCGGGGAGCTGTTTTTT,CASSLPPESNTGELFF
TRBD1,.,TRBJ1-1,TRBV7-3,TGTGCCAGCAGCCCGCAGGGGGACACTGAAGCTTTCTTT,CASSPQGDTEAFF
.,.,TRBJ1-1,TRBV11-2,TGTGCCAGCAGCCCCACAGGGCTGGCTGAAGCTTTCTTT,CASSPTGLAEAFF
.,.,TRBJ1-6,TRBV5-1,TGCGCCAGCAGCCCGAGTGGATCTACCTATAATTCACCCCTCCACTTT,CASSPSGSTYNSPLHF
.,.,TRBJ2-7,TRBV20-1,TGCAGTGCTAGTCCCAGACAGCGCCCCAACGAGCAGTACTTC,CSASPRQRPNEQYF
.,.,TRBJ1-5,TRBV6-2/TRBV6-3,TGTGCCAGCAGTTACAGAGGAAATCAGCCCCAGCATTTT,CASSYRGNQPQHF
.,.,TRBJ1-3,TRBV5-1,TGCGCCAGCAGCCCGAGGGACAACCGAAGGGGAAACACCATATATTTT,CASSPRDNRRGNTIYF
.,.,TRBJ1-1,TRBV6-5,TGTGCCAGCCATGGGTACGTGAACACTGAAGCTTTCTTT,CASHGYVNTEAFF
.,.,TRBJ2-2,TRBV12-5,TGTGCTAGTGTAATCCAGGGCACCGGGGAGCTGTTTTTT,CASVIQGTGELFF
.,.,TRBJ2-3,TRBV7-9,TGTGCCAGCAGCTTTGTTGCGGGGACCACAGATACGCAGTATTTT,CASSFVAGTTDTQYF
TRBD1,.,TRBJ2-6,TRBV7-9,TGTGCCAGCAGCTCGACAGGGCCTTCTGGGGCCAACGTCCTGACTTTC,CASSSTGPSGANVLTF
TRBD1,.,TRBJ1-1,TRBV27,TGTGCCAGCAGTTTATCCCGTACACAGGGGAGAGGAACTGAAGCTTTCTTT,CASSLSRTQGRGTEAFF